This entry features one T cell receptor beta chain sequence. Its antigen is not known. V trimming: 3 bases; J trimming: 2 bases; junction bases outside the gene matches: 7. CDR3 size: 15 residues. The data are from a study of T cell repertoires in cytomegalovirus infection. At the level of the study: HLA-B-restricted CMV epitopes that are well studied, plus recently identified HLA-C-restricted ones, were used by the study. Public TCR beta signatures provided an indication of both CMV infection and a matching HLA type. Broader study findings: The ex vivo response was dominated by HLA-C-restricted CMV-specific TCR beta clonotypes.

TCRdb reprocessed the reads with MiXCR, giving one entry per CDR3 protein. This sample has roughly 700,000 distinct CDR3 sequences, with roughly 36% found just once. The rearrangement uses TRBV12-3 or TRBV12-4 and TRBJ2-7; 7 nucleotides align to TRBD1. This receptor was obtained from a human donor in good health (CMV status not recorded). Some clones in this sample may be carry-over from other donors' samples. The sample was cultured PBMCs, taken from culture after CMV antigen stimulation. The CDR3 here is CASSFKTGFTYEQYF. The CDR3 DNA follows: TGTGCCAGCAGTTTTAAGACAGGGTTCACCTACGAGCAGTACTTC.